These 22 T cell receptor beta chains share one sample of origin, sequenced in a study of blood T cell repertoires in COVID-19. Some clones are missing from TCRdb's copy, which holds only in-frame ones; the method was immunoSEQ multiplex PCR. The table has fewer than 300,000 clones, around nine tenths seen once. The sample comprised peripheral blood. The source of these receptors is a man aged 40-49 years who had recovered from COVID-19.

The J gene is TRBJ2-7, the V gene TRBV2; 8 nucleotides agree with TRBD1. The V and J ends lost 9 bases and 7 bases, in that order; junction bases with no gene match: 11. The CDR3 runs to 13 residues. Germline V lookup: CDR1 SNHLY, CDR2 FYNNEI. CDR3 in amino acids: CARGRQGAREQYF. CDR3 DNA: TGTGCCAGGGGACGGCAGGGGGCGAGGGAGCAGTACTTC.

The chain links TRBV5-8 to TRBJ2-7; D possibly corresponds to TRBD2 (5 bases). CDR3 length: 17 residues. V lost 0 bases and J lost 7, with 23 bases in between. In germline, CDR1 is SGHTS, CDR2 YDEGEE. Here the CDR3 DNA reads TGTGCCAGCAGCTTGGACGGGGTTAAGGCCTCCGGTCGTGAGCAGTACTTC. Translated: CASSLDGVKASGREQYF. Full variable domain (missing parts from reference TRBV5-8 and TRBJ2-7): EAGVTQSPTHLIKTRGQQATLRCSPISGHTSVYWYQQALGLGLQFLLWYDEGEERNRGNFPPRFSGRQFPNYSSELNVNALELEDSALYLCASSLDGVKASGREQYFGPGTRLTVT.

The genes are TRBV11-2 and TRBJ1-4; maybe TRBD1 (5 bases). Germline values: CDR1 SGHAT, CDR2 FQNNGV. Trimming removed 4 bases at V and 8 bases at J, with 14 bases between. This CDR3 has 14 amino acids. The CDR3 loop is CASSSNTRGEKLFF. CDR3 nucleotide sequence: TGTGCCAGCAGCTCAAACACCCGGGGGGAAAAACTGTTTTTT.

This clone appeared once. V is TRBV7-2 and J is TRBJ2-1, with a tentative D call TRBD1 (5 bases). This CDR3 is 12 amino acids long. Deletions cut 0 bases from V and 12 bases from J, with 9 bases between. The germline gives CDR1 SGHTA, CDR2 FQGNSA. Written as DNA, the CDR3 is TGTGCCAGCAGCTTAGCGTTGGGGCGGCAGTTCTTC. Translated: CASSLALGRQFF.

The CDR3 protein is CASSLAGGLDEQYF. The CDR3 DNA is TGCGCCAGCAGCTTGGCGGGAGGTTTGGACGAGCAGTACTTC. The chain uses TRBV5-1 and TRBJ2-7; 7 bases align to TRBD2. The CDR3 runs to 14 residues. Germline trimming cut 0 bases from V and 5 bases from J; bases unmatched to any gene: 5. Germline values: CDR1 SGHRS, CDR2 YFSETQ.

A few counts support this clone. The chain recombines TRBV6-2 or TRBV6-3 with TRBJ2-3; D might be TRBD1 (5 bases). Germline V gene sequence: CDR1 MNHEY, CDR2 SVGEGT. V was cut by 0 bases and J by 2 bases, with 9 bases left in between. This CDR3 region has 15 residues. CDR3 nucleotides: TGTGCCAGCAGTTACTCGACAGCTCACACAGATACGCAGTATTTT. Amino acids: CASSYSTAHTDTQYF.

The rearrangement links TRBV6-1 to TRBJ2-2, with 12 bases identical to TRBD2. The V segment lost 3 bases and the J segment 7 bases; nucleotides outside the gene matches: 3. The CDR3 is made up of 15 amino acids. Per the germline V gene, CDR1 is MNHNS and CDR2 is SASEGT. The CDR3 reads CASSETSGSGGELFF. The CDR3 coding sequence is TGTGCCAGCAGTGAGACTAGCGGGAGTGGCGGGGAGCTGTTTTTT.

The chain joins TRBV24-1 to TRBJ1-5; 7 nucleotides agree with TRBD1. CDR3 length equals 15 residues. Per germline, CDR1 KGHDR and CDR2 SFDVKD. The ends lost 8 bases at V and 4 bases at J; junction bases unmatched: 10. The CDR3 spells CATIYETGVNQPQHF. In DNA form, the CDR3 reads TGTGCCACCATTTACGAAACAGGGGTAAATCAGCCCCAGCATTTT.

The table lists this clone with a count of one. The chain recombines TRBV18 with TRBJ1-2; maybe TRBD1 (6 bases). With 5 bases removed from V and 4 bases from J, the gap between germline ends came to 14 bases. CDR1 is KGHSH and CDR2 is LQKENI in the germline V gene. This CDR3 has 14 residues. The DNA for the CDR3 is TGTGCCAGCTCAGCACAGAGAGGGGGCTATGGCTACACCTTC. Amino acid sequence: CASSAQRGGYGYTF.

This clone turned up a few times. V is TRBV6-1 and J is TRBJ2-1; tentative D call: TRBD2 (6 bases). The V end was cut by 0 bases, the J end by 9 bases, with 15 bases between. Germline values: CDR1 MNHNS, CDR2 SASEGT. This CDR3 is 15 amino acids long. In DNA, the CDR3 is TGTGCCAGCAGTGAAGCGCCCGGGGGTCAGGGTGAGCAGTTCTTC. Encoded protein: CASSEAPGGQGEQFF.

With regard to this clone: The same CDR3 can be traced to other DNA sequences in this sample. J is TRBJ2-7 and V is TRBV5-6, with D tentatively TRBD2 (5 bases). The V end was cut by 0 bases, the J end by 2 bases, with 9 bases between. The CDR3 is 14 residues long. Per the germline V gene, CDR1 is SGHDT and CDR2 is YYEEEE. This chain's CDR3 is CASSLGGNPYEQYF. The CDR3 DNA follows: TGTGCCAGCAGCTTGGGAGGGAACCCCTACGAGCAGTACTTC. Full variable domain (missing parts from reference TRBV5-6 and TRBJ2-7): DAGVTQSPTHLIKTRGQQVTLRCSPKSGHDTVSWYQQALGQGPQFIFQYYEEEERQRGNFPDRFSGHQFPNYSSELNVNALLLGDSALYLCASSLGGNPYEQYFGPGTRLTVT.

This chain joins TRBV14 and TRBJ2-5; 13 bases agree with TRBD2. The V gene end was trimmed by 3 bases and the J gene end by 4 bases; junction bases not matched to a gene: 8. Germline-derived CDR1 and CDR2 are SGHDN and FVKESK. The CDR3 is 17 residues long. CDR3 residues: CASSQYRTSGGLETQYF. DNA of the CDR3: TGTGCCAGCAGCCAGTATCGGACTAGCGGGGGCTTAGAGACCCAGTACTTC.

The gene calls are TRBV6-5 and TRBJ2-1, with 12 nucleotides matching TRBD2. The CDR3 loop spans 14 amino acids. Per germline, CDR1 MNHEY and CDR2 SVGAGI. The junction had 6 bases not matched to a gene; V was cut back by 9 bases and J by 6 bases. CDR3 coding DNA: TGTGCCAGTTCTGGACTAGCGGGGTTCAATGAGCAGTTCTTC. Translating gives CASSGLAGFNEQFF.

In DNA form, the CDR3 reads TGTGCCAGCAGCGTTTCATGGACAGGGGGCCCCAGGGAAAAACTGTTTTTT. Translation: CASSVSWTGGPREKLFF. This chain uses TRBV9 with TRBJ1-4; 11 nucleotides agree with TRBD1. Germline CDR1 reads SGDLS; CDR2 reads YYNGEE. The CDR3 length is 17 residues. V lost 2 bases and J lost 8; bases outside the gene matches: 11.

CDR3 DNA sequence: TGTGCCAGCGGCCACAGGGAACCTTACAATGAGCAGTTCTTC. As protein: CASGHREPYNEQFF. V gene TRBV5-4 combines with J gene TRBJ2-1; weak D call: TRBD1 (6 bases). Between the trimmed V and J ends, which lost 7 bases and 4 bases, there was a span of 15 bases. This CDR3 region has 14 residues. Germline V lookup: CDR1 SGHNT, CDR2 YYREEE (reference sequence).

This rearrangement joins TRBV9 to TRBJ2-7; tentatively, D is TRBD2 (5 bases). This CDR3 contains 14 residues. Trimming took 0 bases from V and 2 from J, leaving 9 bases between them. Germline V gene sequence: CDR1 SGDLS, CDR2 YYNGEE. The CDR3 loop reads CASSVETGTYEQYF. DNA of the CDR3: TGTGCCAGCAGCGTAGAGACGGGAACCTACGAGCAGTACTTC. Complete variable domain (other parts from reference TRBV9 and TRBJ2-7): DSGVTQTPKHLITATGQRVTLRCSPRSGDLSVYWYQQSLDQGLQFLIQYYNGEERAKGNILERFSAQQFPDLHSELNLSSLELGDSALYFCASSVETGTYEQYFGPGTRLTVT.

The CDR3 sequence is CASSQSRSRGGSFQETQYF. Written as DNA, the CDR3 is TGCGCCAGCAGTCAATCTCGGAGTAGAGGGGGCTCCTTCCAAGAGACCCAGTACTTC. The chain has TRBV23-1 and TRBJ2-5; 7 bases fit TRBD1. TRBV23-1 qualifies as an ORF whose function is uncertain. Trimming at V came to 0 bases and at J to 1 base, leaving 14 bases not matched to a gene. The CDR3 contains 19 residues.

This clone was picked up a small number of times. The V call is TRBV3-1 (or the pseudogene TRBV3-2), the J call TRBJ1-1; maybe TRBD1 (6 bases). Germline V CDR1 and CDR2: LGHDT, YNNKEL (reference sequence). The length of the CDR3 is 13 residues. Trimming removed 1 base from V and 5 bases from J, with 8 bases in between. CDR3 residues: CASSQVRGTEAFF. CDR3 in DNA: TGTGCCAGCAGCCAAGTCAGGGGAACTGAAGCTTTCTTT.

This clone was found once. The V call is TRBV2, the J call TRBJ2-2; a possible D gene is TRBD2 (6 bases). Trimming left V 6 bases short and J 5 bases short, with 13 bases between. Germline V CDR1 and CDR2: SNHLY, FYNNEI. This CDR3 contains 14 residues. CDR3 loop: CASRSERETGELFF. CDR3 DNA sequence: TGTGCCAGCAGAAGTGAACGGGAGACCGGGGAGCTGTTTTTT.

The chain combines TRBV6-4 with TRBJ2-7, with 7 bases lining up with TRBD1. This CDR3 spans 13 amino acids. The germline V gene encodes CDR1 MRHNA and CDR2 SNTAGT. V trimming: 5 bases; J trimming: 7 bases; junction bases outside the gene matches: 8. CDR3 coding DNA: TGTGCCAGCAGTCAGGCGGCAGGGGGAGAGCAGTACTTC. Translating gives CASSQAAGGEQYF.

Here the CDR3 reads CASSQRWDRGSSYNSPLHF. The CDR3 bases are TGCGCCAGCAGCCAACGATGGGACAGGGGCAGCTCCTATAATTCACCCCTCCACTTT. J is TRBJ1-6 and V is TRBV4-1; 10 bases map to TRBD1. From germline, CDR1 is MGHRA and CDR2 YSYEKL. The CDR3 totals 19 residues. Trimming took 2 bases from V and 0 from J; bases not matched to a gene: 7.

In this sample, this clone turned up once. The chain links TRBV24-1 to TRBJ1-2, with D tentatively TRBD1 (6 bases). Trimming left V 7 bases short and J 4 bases short, with 18 bases between. This CDR3 contains 15 residues. Germline CDR1 reads KGHDR; CDR2 reads SFDVKD. CDR3 DNA sequence: TGTGCCACCAGCCAACAGGGAATCCGTAGCTATGGCTACACCTTC. Amino acids: CATSQQGIRSYGYTF.